Listed below are T cell receptor beta chains from one sample, sequenced in a study of blood T cell repertoires in COVID-19. The protocol was immunoSEQ multiplex PCR, while the TCRdb copy is restricted to in-frame clones and leaves out a portion. This table holds some 250,000 clones, 75% to 90% found once. The source material was peripheral blood. The source is a man aged 25-45 years with active or convalescent COVID-19. The CDR3 runs from the conserved cysteine through the conserved F or W. The D gene is left open where the match is weak. The size entry is marked missing in some rows and otherwise reads once, few, many or a size class.

>15|TRBV7-6|NA|TRBJ1-5|once
CASSLAPGMQQPQHF
TGTGCCAGCAGCTTAGCACCGGGGATGCAGCAGCCCCAGCATTTT
>14|TRBV19|TRBD1|TRBJ2-3|NA
CASRTQGAEDTQYF
TGTGCCAGCAGAACTCAGGGGGCTGAAGATACGCAGTATTTT
>13|TRBV2|NA|TRBJ2-2|once
CASSVTSTGELFF
TGTGCCAGCAGTGTGACTAGTACCGGGGAGCTGTTTTTT
>18|TRBV12-5|TRBD1|TRBJ1-1|NA
CASGLVGAGQGMNTEAFF
TGTGCTAGTGGTTTGGTAGGGGCTGGACAGGGGATGAACACTGAAGCTTTCTTT
>13|TRBV5-1|NA|TRBJ1-1|NA
CASSLGTGREAFF
TGCGCCAGCAGCTTGGGTACAGGGCGAGAAGCTTTCTTT
>16|TRBV4-1|TRBD1|TRBJ1-4|NA
CASSQLQGVFDEKLFF
TGCGCCAGCAGCCAGCTACAGGGGGTTTTTGATGAAAAACTGTTTTTT
>16|TRBV29-1|TRBD2|TRBJ2-7|NA
CSVEPRGSGGSGEQYF
TGCAGCGTTGAACCCAGAGGGTCGGGAGGAAGCGGCGAGCAGTACTTC
>13|TRBV6-6|NA|TRBJ1-1|NA
CASSQRRDTEAFF
TGTGCCAGCAGTCAACGGAGAGATACTGAAGCTTTCTTT
>13|TRBV5-4|NA|TRBJ1-4|NA
CASSANRDEKLFF
TGTGCCAGCAGCGCAAACAGGGATGAAAAACTGTTTTTT
>14|TRBV3-1/TRBV3-2|NA|TRBJ2-4|NA
CASSPSPTGNIQYF
TGTGCCAGCAGCCCTTCACCGACAGGAAACATTCAGTACTTC
>16|TRBV5-4|TRBD2|TRBJ2-5|NA
CASSPRRTSGEETQYF
TGTGCCAGCAGCCCCCGGCGGACTAGCGGCGAAGAGACCCAGTACTTC
>17|TRBV11-2|TRBD2|TRBJ2-1|NA
CASSLEYGGGTYNEQFF
TGTGCCAGCAGCCTGGAGTACGGCGGGGGGACCTACAATGAGCAGTTCTTC
>14|TRBV7-2|TRBD1|TRBJ1-6|few
CASSGDRVASPLHF
TGTGCCAGCAGCGGGGACAGGGTAGCGTCACCCCTCCACTTT
>15|TRBV27|NA|TRBJ1-2|NA
CASSSSPESGGGYTF
NA
>15|TRBV3-1/TRBV3-2|NA|TRBJ1-6|NA
CASSGPRDNGSPLHF
TGTGCCAGCAGCGGGCCCCGGGACAACGGTTCACCCCTCCACTTT
>15|TRBV19|NA|TRBJ1-6|NA
CASSIESSYNSPLHF
TGTGCCAGTAGTATAGAGAGCTCCTATAATTCACCCCTCCACTTT
>17|TRBV4-3|TRBD1|TRBJ2-3|NA
CASSHPGQGAFSDTQYF
TGCGCCAGCAGCCACCCGGGACAGGGGGCCTTCAGCGATACGCAGTATTTT
>13|TRBV6-5|NA|TRBJ2-7|NA
CASSTGRPYEQYF
TGTGCCAGCAGTACAGGACGACCCTACGAGCAGTACTTC
>14|TRBV2|NA|TRBJ1-5|NA
CASGGQVAAQPQHF
TGTGCCAGCGGTGGGCAGGTGGCCGCGCAGCCCCAGCATTTT
>16|TRBV19|NA|TRBJ1-5|NA
CASTKRVDLYNQPQHF
TGTGCCAGTACCAAGCGAGTCGACCTCTACAATCAGCCCCAGCATTTT
>14|TRBV25-1|TRBD1|TRBJ2-3|NA
CASSRDRDADTQYF
TGTGCCAGCAGCCGGGACAGGGATGCAGATACGCAGTATTTT
>15|TRBV19|NA|TRBJ1-1|NA
CASSIDLTSSFEAFF
TGTGCCAGTAGTATAGACCTGACATCCTCATTTGAAGCTTTCTTT
>16|TRBV27|TRBD1|TRBJ1-1|NA
CASSPTGFSMNTEAFF
TGTGCCAGCAGCCCGACAGGGTTTTCTATGAACACTGAAGCTTTCTTT
>14|TRBV6-5|NA|TRBJ1-5|NA
CAGTAENGGQPQHF
TGTGCCGGAACCGCAGAAAACGGGGGTCAGCCCCAGCATTTT
>14|TRBV10-3|NA|TRBJ1-3|NA
CAISESGRGNTIYF
TGTGCCATCAGTGAGTCGGGACGGGGGAACACCATATATTTT
>18|TRBV3-1/TRBV3-2|TRBD1|TRBJ1-4|NA
CASSHGTGLVSTNEKLFF
TGTGCCAGCAGCCACGGGACAGGGTTAGTCTCAACTAATGAAAAACTGTTTTTT
>12|TRBV12-3/TRBV12-4|NA|TRBJ1-1|NA
CASSGVGVDAFF
TGTGCCAGCAGCGGGGTCGGGGTCGACGCTTTCTTT
>16|TRBV13|TRBD1|TRBJ1-1|once
CASSLDWDRGDFRVFF
TGTGCCAGCAGCTTAGACTGGGACAGGGGAGATTTCAGGGTTTTCTTT
>14|TRBV6-5|TRBD1|TRBJ1-2|NA
CASSLLTGGGGYTF
TGTGCCAGCAGCCTACTGACAGGGGGCGGTGGCTACACCTTC
>16|TRBV5-1|TRBD2|TRBJ2-3|once
CASSLRLAGETDTQYF
TGCGCCAGCAGCTTGAGACTAGCGGGGGAAACAGATACGCAGTATTTT
>14|TRBV11-3|TRBD1|TRBJ2-1|once
CASSFDRGYNEQFF
TGTGCCAGCAGCTTCGACAGGGGGTACAATGAGCAGTTCTTC
>14|TRBV19|NA|TRBJ1-4|NA
CASNNPGQDEKLFF
TGTGCCAGTAATAATCCGGGACAAGATGAAAAACTGTTTTTT
>13|TRBV28|NA|TRBJ1-2|NA
CASSLSGMGGYTF
TGTGCCAGCAGTTTGTCAGGGATGGGGGGCTACACCTTC
>16|TRBV18|TRBD1|TRBJ2-6|NA
CASRTGSGSGANVLTF
TGTGCCAGCCGGACAGGATCCGGCTCTGGGGCCAACGTCCTGACTTTC
>15|TRBV3-1/TRBV3-2|NA|TRBJ2-7|once
CASSQEPGTTYEQYF
TGTGCCAGCAGCCAAGAGCCAGGGACAACCTACGAGCAGTACTTC
>14|TRBV27|TRBD2|TRBJ2-1|NA
CASSPGLDYNEQFF
TGTGCCAGCAGTCCTGGACTAGATTACAATGAGCAGTTCTTC
>16|TRBV7-2|TRBD2|TRBJ2-5|few
CASSVGLAGGKETQYF
TGTGCCAGCAGCGTTGGGCTAGCGGGGGGGAAAGAGACCCAGTACTTC
>14|TRBV5-4|TRBD2|TRBJ2-5|NA
CASSSASGEETQYF
TGTGCCAGCAGCTCGGCTAGCGGGGAAGAGACCCAGTACTTC
>14|TRBV19|TRBD1|TRBJ2-7|NA
CASSIGGTGYEQYF
TGTGCCAGTAGTATAGGAGGGACAGGCTACGAGCAGTACTTC
>16|TRBV7-2|TRBD2|TRBJ2-3|NA
CASSSDFGGITDTQYF
TGTGCCAGCAGCTCCGACTTCGGGGGGATCACAGATACGCAGTATTTT
>15|TRBV19|NA|TRBJ1-5|NA
CASSNHLPGTQPQHF
TGTGCCAGTAGTAACCACCTCCCCGGGACACAGCCCCAGCATTTT
>14|TRBV28|TRBD1|TRBJ1-5|NA
CASSLPGQGQPQHF
TGTGCCAGCAGTCTCCCGGGACAGGGACAGCCCCAGCATTTT
>16|TRBV6-5|TRBD1|TRBJ1-3|NA
CASSYVKTGSGNTIYF
TGTGCCAGCAGTTATGTTAAGACAGGGTCTGGAAACACCATATATTTT
>13|TRBV18|TRBD1|TRBJ2-5|NA
CASSLHRGETQYF
TGTGCCAGCTCACTACACAGGGGGGAGACCCAGTACTTC
>15|TRBV6-5|NA|TRBJ1-3|NA
CASRRTGDSGNTIYF
TGTGCCAGCAGACGTACAGGAGACTCTGGAAACACCATATATTTT
>15|TRBV30|NA|TRBJ2-7|NA
CAWSERVRRPGEQYF
TGTGCCTGGAGTGAAAGAGTAAGGAGGCCGGGGGAGCAGTACTTC
>17|TRBV5-1|TRBD1|TRBJ2-1|NA
CASSGTGTIYSTNEQFF
TGCGCCAGCTCCGGGACAGGGACAATCTACAGTACCAATGAGCAGTTCTTC
>13|TRBV6-4|NA|TRBJ2-1|NA
CASSDGHLNEQFF
TGTGCCAGCAGTGATGGGCATCTTAATGAGCAGTTCTTC
>16|TRBV19|NA|TRBJ2-2|once
CASSIYLGGSTGELFF
TGTGCCAGTAGTATCTATTTGGGGGGTAGCACCGGGGAGCTGTTTTTT
>14|TRBV6-2/TRBV6-3|NA|TRBJ2-3|NA
CASSSGHSSDTQYF
TGTGCCAGCAGTTCAGGACATTCGTCAGATACGCAGTATTTT
>15|TRBV5-6|TRBD1|TRBJ2-3|few
CASSLPQGAGNTQYF
TGTGCCAGCAGCTTGCCGCAGGGGGCAGGAAATACGCAGTATTTT
>15|TRBV11-2|NA|TRBJ1-4|NA
CASSHQNTNDEKLFF
TGTGCCAGCAGCCATCAAAACACAAACGATGAAAAACTGTTTTTT
>16|TRBV5-4|TRBD1|TRBJ2-5|NA
CASSPQDREGVETQYF
TGTGCCAGCAGCCCGCAAGACAGGGAAGGAGTGGAGACCCAGTACTTC
>11|TRBV10-2|TRBD1|TRBJ2-7|once
CASGDSYEQYF
TGCGCCAGCGGGGACAGCTACGAGCAGTACTTC
>15|TRBV5-4|TRBD2|TRBJ2-7|once
CASSLAGGLSYEQYF
TGTGCCAGCAGCTTAGCGGGGGGCCTCTCCTACGAGCAGTACTTC
>14|TRBV13|NA|TRBJ1-2|NA
CASSPSKGVYGYTF
TGTGCCAGCAGCCCAAGTAAAGGAGTATATGGCTACACCTTC
>15|TRBV11-3|TRBD2|TRBJ2-1|NA
CASSSAGTTSNEQFF
TGTGCCAGCAGCTCCGCCGGGACTACTAGCAATGAGCAGTTCTTC
>15|TRBV11-2|TRBD2|TRBJ2-7|NA
CASSGRTSGGDEQYF
TGTGCCAGCAGCGGTAGGACTAGCGGGGGCGACGAGCAGTACTTC
>13|TRBV15|TRBD2|TRBJ2-4|NA
CATSSSGKNIQYF
TGTGCCACCAGCTCTAGCGGTAAAAACATTCAGTACTTC
>15|TRBV4-2|TRBD2|TRBJ2-1|NA
CASSPLAGGYNEQFF
TGTGCCAGCAGCCCCCTTGCGGGGGGCTACAATGAGCAGTTCTTC